The sequence of this TCR beta chain was determined in a study of blood T cells in healthy people across ages. Background on the study: About one barcoded beta molecule per two T cells was captured by template switching.

The sample holds a few counts of this clonotype. V gave up 0 bases and J gave up 3 bases, with 14 bases separating them. Germline V gene sequence: CDR1 SQVTM, CDR2 ANQGSEA. This CDR3 has 15 amino acids. Sample-barcoded 5' priming and a J-beta primer mix drove a second PCR of roughly 7 to 11 cycles. Each cDNA molecule received a tag from a template-switch adaptor that had 12 random nucleotides. TCRdb itself ran the 5' RACE reads through MiXCR, one entry per CDR3 protein. The sample lists around 850,000 distinct CDR3 sequences, under 40% occurring once. The rearrangement links TRBV29-1 to TRBJ1-1; D unclear. The sample consisted of blood. The origin of this receptor is a man aged 18 to 30 in good health. The CDR3 reads CSVEDQRVGDTEAFF. In DNA form, the CDR3 reads TGCAGCGTTGAAGATCAAAGGGTCGGGGACACTGAAGCTTTCTTT.